A selection of T cell receptor beta chains follows, all from one sample in a study of identical twins. TCRdb reanalysed the 5' RACE reads using MiXCR and keeps one entry per CDR3 protein. The data contain some 1,700,000 distinct CDR3 sequences, about 31% of them singletons. The source material was cord blood. These receptors originate from a newborn girl in good health. The CDR3 runs from the conserved cysteine through the conserved F or W. A D gene is named only where the DNA matches it firmly. Clone size, where shown, is once, few, many, or a class for clones that have expanded.

D gene: TRBD2
J gene: TRBJ2-7
clone size: .
V gene: TRBV20-1
CDR3 DNA: TGCAGTGCTAGAGGTCAAAGCGGGAGTACCTACGAGCAGTACTTC
CDR3 protein: CSARGQSGSTYEQYF

D gene: .
J gene: TRBJ1-5
clone size: few
V gene: TRBV29-1
CDR3 DNA: TGCAGCGTTGGGGGGGAACGCAATCAGCCCCAGCATTTT
CDR3 protein: CSVGGERNQPQHF

D gene: .
J gene: TRBJ1-2
clone size: few
V gene: TRBV4-1
CDR3 DNA: TGCGCCAGCAGCCAAGTTTTCCGAACAGGGTCGTCTAACTATGGCTACACCTTC
CDR3 protein: CASSQVFRTGSSNYGYTF

D gene: TRBD1
J gene: TRBJ2-7
clone size: .
V gene: TRBV6-1
CDR3 DNA: TGTGCCACAGAACCGGGACAGGGGGCGTACGGGCAGTACTTC
CDR3 protein: CATEPGQGAYGQYF

D gene: TRBD2
J gene: TRBJ2-3
clone size: few
V gene: TRBV27
CDR3 DNA: TGTGCCAGCAGTACACAGGGACTAGTTGGGTACACAGATACGCAGTATTTT
CDR3 protein: CASSTQGLVGYTDTQYF

D gene: .
J gene: TRBJ2-1
clone size: .
V gene: TRBV24-1
CDR3 DNA: TGTGCCACCAGTGATTTGACCAGGGGCAATGAGCAGTTCTTC
CDR3 protein: CATSDLTRGNEQFF

D gene: .
J gene: TRBJ1-1
clone size: few
V gene: TRBV28
CDR3 DNA: TGTGCCAGCACCCCGGTGAATTTGGTGGTGGCTGAAGCTTTCTTT
CDR3 protein: CASTPVNLVVAEAFF

D gene: .
J gene: TRBJ2-7
clone size: few
V gene: TRBV5-1
CDR3 DNA: TGCGCCAGCAGCTTGGCCCCGACAGATTTCTACGAGCAGTACTTC
CDR3 protein: CASSLAPTDFYEQYF

D gene: .
J gene: TRBJ2-1
clone size: few
V gene: TRBV20-1
CDR3 DNA: TGCAGTGCTGCACACCGGTTTTATGAGCAGTTCTTC
CDR3 protein: CSAAHRFYEQFF

D gene: .
J gene: TRBJ2-5
clone size: many
V gene: TRBV6-5
CDR3 DNA: TGTGCCAGCAGTTATGGACACCAAGAGACCCAGTACTTC
CDR3 protein: CASSYGHQETQYF

D gene: .
J gene: TRBJ1-1
clone size: .
V gene: TRBV2
CDR3 DNA: TGTGCCAGCAGTCCTTCGGCCGTATCGAACACTGAAGCTTTCTTT
CDR3 protein: CASSPSAVSNTEAFF

D gene: TRBD2
J gene: TRBJ2-7
clone size: .
V gene: TRBV15
CDR3 DNA: TGTGCCACCAGCCCCCTAAGGACTAGCGGATTCTACGAGCAGTACTTC
CDR3 protein: CATSPLRTSGFYEQYF

D gene: .
J gene: TRBJ1-6
clone size: .
V gene: TRBV28
CDR3 DNA: TGTGCCAGCAGTGTCTCCGCTTCACCCCTCCACTTT
CDR3 protein: CASSVSASPLHF

D gene: .
J gene: TRBJ2-1
clone size: .
V gene: TRBV14
CDR3 DNA: TGTGCCAGCAGCCAAGATATCGGACCGAGCTCCTACAATGAGCAGTTCTTC
CDR3 protein: CASSQDIGPSSYNEQFF